This TCR beta chain was identified in a study of beta chain features in type 1 diabetes (dated by TCRdb to 2016 to 2018). Turning to the overall study: Patients and healthy donors did not differ in mean age, gender distribution, total cell number or subset yield. A total of roughly 100 million sorted cells were examined across all samples, and the number of cells per subset was strongly correlated with RNA yield. Regulatory and stem cell-like memory subsets were isolated from only 8 patients and about eight healthy donors, whereas naive and central memory subsets came from all 28 donors. The study compared the TCRB repertoires of sorted circulating CD4+ T cell subsets in recently diagnosed type 1 diabetes patients with those in matched healthy donors. Beyond this particular receptor, the publication reports: Naive, central memory and regulatory TCRB repertoires appeared more similar among patients than among healthy donors. Because cDNA rather than genomic DNA was sequenced, highly expressing activated cells could have been over-represented, although no difference in activation and CD3 levels was found between groups. HLA sub-analyses involved small numbers of individuals, so any influence of HLA type on TCRB rearrangement remained unresolved. At VDJ recombination sites, type 1 diabetes patients had fewer insertions and more deleted nucleotides, which implies abnormalities in thymic rearrangement. A moderate but significant shortening of TCRB CDR3 length was observed in type 1 diabetes patients in all four CD4+ subsets. PCR may preferentially amplify shorter templates, but because patient and control samples were amplified and corrected together, any resulting skew would affect both groups equally.

The entire amount of isolated RNA was reverse transcribed using the High Capacity cDNA Reverse Transcription Kit, so the sequenced TCRB transcripts were expressed ones. Deep immunoSEQ sequencing was performed on naive, central memory and regulatory T cell samples, with an average of roughly 4 million total reads per sample. After sorted cells were lysed in RLT buffer, RNA was extracted with DNase-treated RNeasy Micro or Mini kits, with the choice depending on cell number. To prevent cross-contamination, each cell subset was processed individually, whereas patient and healthy donor samples were processed jointly. The immunoSEQ multiplex PCR was used to amplify TCRB sequences from cDNA, yielding 87-bp fragments that span the CDR3 region. Amplicons were sequenced on the Illumina HiSeq platform. The paper's processing steps were these. Synthetic template baselines were used to correct PCR bias computationally, reads within Hamming distance 2 were collapsed, and singletons that could not be merged were discarded. Reads were aligned against IMGT so that V, D and J genes, CDR3 length and insertions or deletions at six rearrangement sites could be assigned. Within each subset, clonotype counts were normalized to sorted cell number, and only after that were true diversity and Gini coefficients computed with the tcR R package. The overlap coefficient, calculated on TCRB nucleotide sequences, was used to quantify repertoire sharing. As a proxy for the pre-selection repertoire, out-of-frame TCRB sequences from naive cells were analyzed. As stored in TCRdb, this immuneACCESS dataset retains in-frame rearrangements with V and J assigned. A fraction of the clones does not appear; measured against another copy, unresolved V genes explain less than half of the discrepancy, and the remainder lacks a known reason. The DNA was the basis for D and trimming; V, J and clone size are from that table. For this sample the table gives fewer than 250,000 clones, of which 68% were detected only once. The top ten clonotypes cover approximately 0.053% of the sample.

Notes on this clone: Its recognized antigen is unknown. No qualities accompany the bases; no much larger clone lies one base away.

V lost 0 bases and J lost 2 bases; the stretch between them is 2 bases long. Including the terminal cysteine and phenylalanine, the CDR3 comprises 13 residues. Here the CDR3 DNA is all that survives: 39 bases in frame from base 1. From a lookup of the germline V gene, CDR1 and CDR2 are LGHNA and YSLEER. Each donor gave one peripheral blood draw, roughly 0.11 L on average, collected into heparinised tubes. Using a panel that included CD45RO, CCR7, CD25, CD127, CD95 and CD27, naive, central memory, regulatory and stem cell-like memory CD4+ T cells were sorted on a BD FACSAria II. Every sorted population had a purity above 95%. Right away, PBMCs were isolated by Lymphoprep density gradient centrifugation and were stained directly, with no culture step. So that batch effects would be minimized, each experiment stained and sorted samples in pairs, pairing one healthy donor with one patient.

The receptor's source is a man under 40 in good health. The sample consisted of naive CD4+ T cells from blood. Taken with the paper, the label for cell subset or site translates to: true naive CD4+ T cells. The chain is assembled from TRBV4-3 and TRBJ2-1, with an unclear D gene assignment. The DNA is as follows: TGCGCCAGCAGCCAAGAGCCCTACAATGAGCAGTTCTTC. This codes for CASSQEPYNEQFF.